The TCR beta chain under discussion was sequenced for a study of blood T cell repertoires in COVID-19. V trimming: 1 base; J trimming: 10 bases; junction bases outside the gene matches: 4. This CDR3 region has 13 residues. Germline V lookup: CDR1 SEHNR, CDR2 FQNEAQ (reference sequence). Method: immunoSEQ multiplex PCR; TCRdb's copy keeps in-frame clones and lacks some. The sample consists of 290,000 or so clones, 90% to 95% of them appearing once. This chain links TRBV7-9 with TRBJ1-1, with 9 bases matching TRBD1. The clonotype originates from a woman aged 30 to 39 with COVID-19, enrolled during active disease. The specimen sequenced was peripheral blood. The CDR3 loop is CASSLGRQGGAFF. CDR3 DNA: TGTGCCAGCAGCTTAGGTCGACAGGGGGGAGCTTTCTTT. Full variable domain (missing parts from reference TRBV7-9 and TRBJ1-1): DTGVSQNPRHKITKRGQNVTFRCDPISEHNRLYWYRQTLGQGPEFLTYFQNEAQLEKSRLLSDRFSAERPKGSFSTLEIQRTEQGDSAMYLCASSLGRQGGAFFGQGTRLTVV.